These T cell receptor beta chains were read from a single sample in a study of T cell clones after liver transplantation. Sequencing used immunoSEQ multiplex PCR; TCRdb keeps in-frame clones, though not all of them. The sample records about 99,000 clones, about 86% being singletons. The sample consisted of CD4+ T cells from blood, taken approximately 43 months after liver transplant. These receptors were collected from a human patient who received a liver transplant. The T cells may partly be graft donor cells. Each CDR3 is given with its conserved first and last residue. The D gene is left open where the match is weak. For some rows the clone size is stated as once, few or many, or as a class when expanded; others skip it.

>TRBJ1-5|-|TRBV6-1|-
TGTGCCAGCAGTAACCGGGGTTCCAATCAGCCCCAGCATTTT
CASSNRGSNQPQHF
>TRBJ2-1|TRBD2|TRBV10-2|-
TGCGCCAGCAGTAGGACTAGCGGGAGGGGGTTCTACAATGAGCAGTTCTTC
CASSRTSGRGFYNEQFF
>TRBJ2-7|TRBD1|TRBV27|-
TGTGCCAGCAGTTCCCCCGACAGGGGGCACTACGAGCAGTACTTC
CASSSPDRGHYEQYF
>TRBJ1-5|-|TRBV5-6|-
TGTGCCAGCAGCTTCGACAAGGACGATCAGCCCCAGCATTTT
CASSFDKDDQPQHF
>TRBJ2-1|-|TRBV7-2|-
TGTGCCAGCAGCTTAGTCCAGCGTGAGCAGTTCTTC
CASSLVQREQFF
>TRBJ2-6|TRBD1|TRBV4-2|-
TGTGCCAGCAGCCCCAAAGGACAGGGGGGGGTCTCTGGGGCCAACGTCCTGACTTTC
CASSPKGQGGVSGANVLTF
>TRBJ2-7|-|TRBV7-2|-
TGTGCCAGCAGCTCAAACAGGGTCTCCTACGAGCAGTACTTC
CASSSNRVSYEQYF
>TRBJ2-7|TRBD1|TRBV7-2|-
TGTGCCAGCAGCTCCGACAGGGGGTATACCTACGAGCAGTACTTC
CASSSDRGYTYEQYF
>TRBJ2-3|-|TRBV9|-
TGTGCCAGCAGCGGAGCAGGATTCCGCACAGATACGCAGTATTTT
CASSGAGFRTDTQYF
>TRBJ2-7|-|TRBV28|-
TGTGCCAGCAGTTTATCCCTACTCCGAGCTCACGAGCAGTACTTC
CASSLSLLRAHEQYF
>TRBJ1-2|TRBD1|TRBV18|-
TGTGCCAGCTCCCCAAGACAGGGGGATCCCTATGGCTACACCTTC
CASSPRQGDPYGYTF
>TRBJ2-6|TRBD1|TRBV7-3|-
TGTGCCAGCAGCTTTCGACAGGGGAACTCTGGGGCCAACGTCCTGACTTTC
CASSFRQGNSGANVLTF
>TRBJ2-1|TRBD2|TRBV14|many
TGTGCCAGCAGCCCGGGACTAGCGGGCTTTAATGAGCAGTTCTTC
CASSPGLAGFNEQFF
>TRBJ2-4|-|TRBV28|-
TGTGCCAGCAGTTTGACCCCTCTTCTAAACATTCAGTACTTC
CASSLTPLLNIQYF
>TRBJ1-3|-|TRBV7-3|-
TGTGCCAGCAGCCCGGGGGGAGGAAACACCATATATTTT
CASSPGGGNTIYF
>TRBJ2-3|-|TRBV19|-
TGTGCCAGTAGTATTCTCCAAAGCACAGATACGCAGTATTTT
CASSILQSTDTQYF
>TRBJ1-2|TRBD1|TRBV5-6|many
TGTGCCAGCAGCTTCCCCGAGGGGCAGGGGGCGAACTATGGCTACACCTTC
CASSFPEGQGANYGYTF
>TRBJ2-2|-|TRBV2|-
TGTGCCAGCAGAACAACGGACCAGGGCACCGGGGAGCTGTTTTTT
CASRTTDQGTGELFF
>TRBJ2-7|TRBD2|TRBV5-1|few
TGCGCCAGCAGCTTTACGGGGGGGAGGTACGAGCAGTACTTC
CASSFTGGRYEQYF
>TRBJ2-5|-|TRBV9|-
TGTGCCAGCAGAGGGACGGACCAAGAGACCCAGTACTTC
CASRGTDQETQYF
>TRBJ1-5|-|TRBV27|-
TGTGCCAGCAGTTTTTGGGGCCAGCCCCAGCATTTT
CASSFWGQPQHF
>TRBJ1-1|-|TRBV5-5|once
TGTGCCAGCAGCTCTGAGGGCCGGGTAAGGAACACTGAAGCTTTCTTT
CASSSEGRVRNTEAFF
>TRBJ1-1|-|TRBV5-1|-
TGCGCCAGCAGGCTCAGCGTAGCGGGGGCGGGTGAAGCTTTCTTT
CASRLSVAGAGEAFF
>TRBJ1-1|-|TRBV7-2|once
TGTGCCAGCAGCCGGGAGGGTAAGAACACTGAAGCTTTCTTT
CASSREGKNTEAFF
>TRBJ2-6|TRBD2|TRBV18|few
TGTGCCAGCTCACCGCTCCGGGAGGTTAGCGGGGCCAACGTCCTGACTTTC
CASSPLREVSGANVLTF
>TRBJ1-1|TRBD1|TRBV4-3|-
TGCGCCAGCAGCCAAGGGGACAGTCGGCGGGCTTTCTTT
CASSQGDSRRAFF
>TRBJ1-4|-|TRBV7-6|-
TGTGCCAGCAGCGCTGCCGGGACGGAGGAAAAACTGTTTTTT
CASSAAGTEEKLFF
>TRBJ1-3|-|TRBV12-5|-
TGTGCTAGTGGTTTGCCCGAAGGGGACGCTGGAAACACCATATATTTT
CASGLPEGDAGNTIYF
>TRBJ2-1|-|TRBV7-2|-
TGTGCCAGCAGCTTAGATCTGGGATCCGTCAATGAGCAGTTCTTC
CASSLDLGSVNEQFF
>TRBJ2-7|TRBD2|TRBV19|-
TGTGCCAGTAGCCTCCGTTCGGTTAGCGGGGGGAACTACGAGCAGTACTTC
CASSLRSVSGGNYEQYF
>TRBJ1-5|-|TRBV7-8|-
TGTGCCAGCAGCTTAGTTGAGGGGAGGAATCAGCCCCAGCATTTT
CASSLVEGRNQPQHF
>TRBJ2-5|-|TRBV9|-
TGTGCCAGCAGCGTAGATGCAGCGGGTCATCAAGAGACCCAGTACTTC
CASSVDAAGHQETQYF
>TRBJ1-1|-|TRBV19|-
TGTGCCAGTCTACTAACTCCTAACACTGAAGCTTTCTTT
CASLLTPNTEAFF
>TRBJ2-5|TRBD2|TRBV10-3|-
TGTGCCATCAGTGACAACATCGGACTAGGGAACCAAGAGACCCAGTACTTC
CAISDNIGLGNQETQYF
>TRBJ2-1|TRBD1|TRBV27|-
TGTGCCAGCAGTTTTGGACAGGTGGGCTCCTACAATGAGCAGTTCTTC
CASSFGQVGSYNEQFF
>TRBJ1-5|-|TRBV5-1|-
TGCGCCAGCAGCTTGTCTGGAAGTAGGGATCAGCCCCAGCATTTT
CASSLSGSRDQPQHF
>TRBJ1-3|-|TRBV5-4|-
TGTGCCAGCAGTCGCGGACGGATCTCTGGAAACACCATATATTTT
CASSRGRISGNTIYF
>TRBJ1-1|-|TRBV6-1|-
TGTGCCAGCAGGAAGGGCCCGAGGGCCAACACTGAAGCTTTCTTT
CASRKGPRANTEAFF
>TRBJ1-1|-|TRBV2|-
TGTGCCAGCAGGGGGTTCGCTGAAGCTTTCTTT
CASRGFAEAFF
>TRBJ1-1|-|TRBV15|-
TGTGCCACCAGCAGAGTAGGGTCAGGGGCTGGCACTGAAGCTTTCTTT
CATSRVGSGAGTEAFF